This TCR beta chain was recovered during a study of blood T cell repertoires in COVID-19. CDR3 length equals 16 residues. Germline V lookup: CDR1 SGHVS, CDR2 FQNEAQ. Trimming left V 5 bases short and J 7 bases short, with 21 bases between. Assay used: immunoSEQ multiplex PCR; TCRdb lists only in-frame clones, some missing. The sample lists almost 100,000 clones; about 89% were seen once. The material sequenced was peripheral blood. This chain joins TRBV7-8 and TRBJ1-3; D not certain. The source is a man aged 50 to 59 with acute or convalescent COVID-19. The CDR3 loop is CASSPETQSGFNTIYF. For the CDR3, the DNA is TGTGCCAGCAGCCCCGAGACCCAATCGGGATTCAACACCATATATTTT. Complete variable domain (other parts from reference TRBV7-8 and TRBJ1-3): GAGVSQSPRYKVAKRGQDVALRCDPISGHVSLFWYQQALGQGPEFLTYFQNEAQLDKSGLPSDRFFAERPEGSVSTLKIQRTQQEDSAVYLCASSPETQSGFNTIYFGEGSWLTVV.